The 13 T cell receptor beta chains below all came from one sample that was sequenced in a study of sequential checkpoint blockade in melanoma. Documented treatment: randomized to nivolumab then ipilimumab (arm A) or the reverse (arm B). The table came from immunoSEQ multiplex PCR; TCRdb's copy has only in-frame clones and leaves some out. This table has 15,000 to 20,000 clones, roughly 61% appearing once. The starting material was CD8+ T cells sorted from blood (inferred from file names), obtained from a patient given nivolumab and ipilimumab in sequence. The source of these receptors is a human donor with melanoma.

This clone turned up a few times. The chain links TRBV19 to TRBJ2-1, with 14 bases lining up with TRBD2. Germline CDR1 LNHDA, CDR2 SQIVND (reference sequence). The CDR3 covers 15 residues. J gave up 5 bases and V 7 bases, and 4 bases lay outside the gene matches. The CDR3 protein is CASTTSGRANNEQFF. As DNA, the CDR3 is TGTGCCAGTACGACTAGCGGGAGGGCTAACAATGAGCAGTTCTTC. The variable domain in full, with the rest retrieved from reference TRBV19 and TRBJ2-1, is DGGITQSPKYLFRKEGQNVTLSCEQNLNHDAMYWYRQDPGQGLRLIYYSQIVNDFQKGDIAEGYSVSREKKESFPLTVTSAQKNPTAFYLCASTTSGRANNEQFFGPGTRLTVL.

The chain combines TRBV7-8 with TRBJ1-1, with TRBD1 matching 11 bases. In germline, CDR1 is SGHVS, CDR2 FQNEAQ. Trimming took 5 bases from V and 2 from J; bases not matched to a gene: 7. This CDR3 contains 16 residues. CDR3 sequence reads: CASSPRTGGVNTEAFF. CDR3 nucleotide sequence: TGTGCCAGCAGCCCGAGGACAGGGGGCGTTAACACTGAAGCTTTCTTT.

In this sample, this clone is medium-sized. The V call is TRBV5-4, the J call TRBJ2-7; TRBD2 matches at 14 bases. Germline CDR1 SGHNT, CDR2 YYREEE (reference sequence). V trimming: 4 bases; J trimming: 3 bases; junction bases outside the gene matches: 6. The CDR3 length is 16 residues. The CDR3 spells CASSAQGLAGVYEQYF. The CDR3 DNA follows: TGTGCCAGCAGCGCCCAGGGACTAGCGGGAGTCTACGAGCAGTACTTC.

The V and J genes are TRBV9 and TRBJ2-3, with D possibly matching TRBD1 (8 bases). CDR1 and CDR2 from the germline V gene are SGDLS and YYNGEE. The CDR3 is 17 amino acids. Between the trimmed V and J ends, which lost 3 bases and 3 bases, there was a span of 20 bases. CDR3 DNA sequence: TGTGCCAGCAGCGAGGCGGGGGCAGGGGGCTTTACAGATACGCAGTATTTT. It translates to CASSEAGAGGFTDTQYF.

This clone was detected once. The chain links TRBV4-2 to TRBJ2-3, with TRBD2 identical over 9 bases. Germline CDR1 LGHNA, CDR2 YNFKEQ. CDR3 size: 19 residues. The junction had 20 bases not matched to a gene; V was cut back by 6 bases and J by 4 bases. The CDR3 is CASRQGTGPGGGAPDTQYF. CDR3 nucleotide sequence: TGTGCCAGCAGGCAGGGGACGGGGCCAGGCGGGGGGGCCCCAGATACGCAGTATTTT.

CDR3 nucleotides: TGTGCCAGCAGTTGGGAACAGGGGCCTTCCTTAGATACGCAGTATTTT. Its translation: CASSWEQGPSLDTQYF. The V and J genes are TRBV5-6 and TRBJ2-3, with 7 positions matching TRBD1. Germline V gene sequence: CDR1 SGHDT, CDR2 YYEEEE. Trimming cost V 5 bases and J 5 bases; bases outside gene matches: 14. The CDR3 sequence is 16 residues long.

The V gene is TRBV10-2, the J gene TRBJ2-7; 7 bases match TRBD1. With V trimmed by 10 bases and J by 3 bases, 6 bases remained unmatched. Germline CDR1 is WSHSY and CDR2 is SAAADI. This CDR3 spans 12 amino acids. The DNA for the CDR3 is TGCGCCACTCAGACAGGGATCTACGAGCAGTACTTC. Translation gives CATQTGIYEQYF.

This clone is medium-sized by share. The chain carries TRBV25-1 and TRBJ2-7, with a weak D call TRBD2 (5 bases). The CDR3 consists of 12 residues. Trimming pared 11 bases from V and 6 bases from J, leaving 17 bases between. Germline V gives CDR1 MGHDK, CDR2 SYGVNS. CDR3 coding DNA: TGTGCCGAGGACGGCTGGGAGAGCGAGCAGTACTTC. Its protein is CAEDGWESEQYF.

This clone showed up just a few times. The DNA for the CDR3 is TGCGCCAGCAGTGAAATACAGGATCAAGAGACCCAGTACTTC. It is translated as CASSEIQDQETQYF. The V call is TRBV10-2, the J call TRBJ2-5; D is possibly TRBD1 (5 bases). CDR1 is WSHSY and CDR2 is SAAADI in the germline V gene. There are 14 residues in the CDR3. V was clipped by 3 bases and J by 2 bases, with 10 bases between them.

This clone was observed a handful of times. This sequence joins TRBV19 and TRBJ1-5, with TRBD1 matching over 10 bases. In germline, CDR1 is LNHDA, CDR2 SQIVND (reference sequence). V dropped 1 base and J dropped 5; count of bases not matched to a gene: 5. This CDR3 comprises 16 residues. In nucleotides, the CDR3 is TGTGCCAGTAGTATAGTCCCGACAGGGGGCTATCAGCCCCAGCATTTT. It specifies CASSIVPTGGYQPQHF.

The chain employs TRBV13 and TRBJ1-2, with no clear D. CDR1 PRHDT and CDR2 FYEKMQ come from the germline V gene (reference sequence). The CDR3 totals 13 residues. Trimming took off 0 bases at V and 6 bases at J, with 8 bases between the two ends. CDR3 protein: CASSLGDSNGYTF. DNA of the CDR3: TGTGCCAGCAGCTTAGGGGACTCGAATGGCTACACCTTC.

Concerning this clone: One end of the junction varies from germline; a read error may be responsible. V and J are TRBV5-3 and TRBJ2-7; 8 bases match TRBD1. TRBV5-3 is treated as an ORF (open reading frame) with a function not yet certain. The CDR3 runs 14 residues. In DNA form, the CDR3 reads TGTGCCAGCAGCTTCCCGGGACAGGTCTACGAGCAGTACTTC. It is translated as CASSFPGQVYEQYF.

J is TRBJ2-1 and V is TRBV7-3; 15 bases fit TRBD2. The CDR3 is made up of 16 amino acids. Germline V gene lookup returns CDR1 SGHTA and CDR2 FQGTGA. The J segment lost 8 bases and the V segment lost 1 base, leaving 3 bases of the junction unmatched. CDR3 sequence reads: CASSLRTSGGADEQFF. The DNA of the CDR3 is TGTGCCAGCAGCTTAAGGACTAGCGGGGGGGCCGATGAGCAGTTCTTC.